Below are 21 T cell receptor beta chains sequenced from a single sample in a study of blood T cell repertoires in COVID-19 (dated by TCRdb to about 2020). Receptor libraries were prepared by the immunoSEQ multiplex PCR assay. Imported from immuneACCESS, the table was reduced by TCRdb to in-frame sequences with V and J called. These copies leave out some clones; in studies compared against another copy, an unresolved V gene accounts for under half, and the cause of the remainder is not known. This sample is represented by 27,000 or so clones; 85% to 90% of them were singletons. The ten biggest clones cover about 3% of the sample. The sequencing sample was made of peripheral blood. These receptor sequences come from a human donor in a cohort sampled during active COVID-19.

J is TRBJ2-5 and V is TRBV29-1, with 8 bases lining up with TRBD1. Trimming at V came to 7 bases and at J to 4 bases, leaving 8 bases not matched to a gene. There are 13 residues in the CDR3. The germline V gene has CDR1 SQVTM and CDR2 ANQGSEA. The CDR3 loop reads CSAQGAGGETQYF. Here the CDR3 DNA reads TGCAGCGCGCAGGGGGCTGGCGGAGAGACCCAGTACTTC.

This clone has just one count. The chain has TRBV2 and TRBJ2-3; D gene uncertain. Germline V CDR1 and CDR2: SNHLY, FYNNEI. The CDR3 has 13 residues. The germline V and J ends were trimmed by 8 bases and 0 bases, with 9 bases remaining between them. CDR3 residues: CASCLGSTDTQYF. The DNA of the CDR3 is TGTGCCAGCTGTCTCGGTAGCACAGATACGCAGTATTTT. Using reference TRBV2 and TRBJ2-3 for the parts outside the CDR3, the full variable domain is EPEVTQTPSHQVTQMGQEVILRCVPISNHLYFYWYRQILGQKVEFLVSFYNNEISEKSEIFDDQFSVERPDGSNFTLKIRSTKLEDSAMYFCASCLGSTDTQYFGPGTRLTVL.

CDR3 DNA sequence: TGTGCTAGTGGTTTGCCGCCGGGAGCTCACGACGAGCAGTACTTC. Translation: CASGLPPGAHDEQYF. The chain employs TRBV12-5 and TRBJ2-7; D possibly corresponds to TRBD2 (6 bases). From germline, CDR1 is LGHNT and CDR2 FRNRAP. V lost 2 bases and J lost 5, with 16 bases in between. The CDR3 consists of 15 residues.

The chain is built from TRBV6-5 and TRBJ1-1; 7 nucleotides match TRBD1. CDR3 length: 14 amino acids. CDR1 is MNHEY, CDR2 SVGAGI, per germline. Losses at the gene ends were 8 bases for V and 5 bases for J; bases not matched to a gene: 11. CDR3 DNA sequence: TGTGCCAGCGGGAAAAGACAGGGAATAACTGAAGCTTTCTTT. This encodes CASGKRQGITEAFF.

The chain employs TRBV2 and TRBJ1-4; weak D call: TRBD1 (6 bases). CDR1 is SNHLY, CDR2 FYNNEI, per germline. The V end lost 6 bases, the J end lost 7 bases, and 15 bases lay between the germline ends. This CDR3 is 14 amino acids long. Here the CDR3 DNA reads TGTGCCAGCAGGACCCAGGGGATGGGTGAAAAACTGTTTTTT. Encoded protein: CASRTQGMGEKLFF.

The chain joins TRBV29-1 to TRBJ2-3, with TRBD2 matching over 9 bases. This CDR3 region has 17 residues. CDR1 is SQVTM, CDR2 ANQGSEA, per germline. Trimming took 1 base from V and 3 from J; bases not matched to a gene: 11. The CDR3 DNA reads TGCAGCGTTGAAGTTTATAGCGGGAGAGTGGCAACAGATACGCAGTATTTT. Protein product: CSVEVYSGRVATDTQYF.

The chain links TRBV5-6 to TRBJ2-1; no reliable D call. There are 13 residues in the CDR3. The V end was cut by 5 bases, the J end by 0 bases, with 6 bases between. The germline V gene has CDR1 SGHDT and CDR2 YYEEEE. CDR3 region: CASRVSSYNEQFF. CDR3 in DNA: TGTGCCAGCAGGGTTAGCTCCTACAATGAGCAGTTCTTC. Full variable domain (missing parts from reference TRBV5-6 and TRBJ2-1): DAGVTQSPTHLIKTRGQQVTLRCSPKSGHDTVSWYQQALGQGPQFIFQYYEEEERQRGNFPDRFSGHQFPNYSSELNVNALLLGDSALYLCASRVSSYNEQFFGPGTRLTVL.

The chain couples TRBV30 to TRBJ2-5; maybe TRBD2 (6 bases). This CDR3 is 14 amino acids long. The V end lost 3 bases, the J end lost 5 bases, and 16 bases lay between the germline ends. The germline V gene encodes CDR1 GTSNPN and CDR2 SVGIG (reference sequence). DNA of the CDR3: TGTGCCTGGAGCAGGAGGGCTGACGGGGAGACCCAGTACTTC. It is translated as CAWSRRADGETQYF.

As to this clone: One end of the junction varies from germline; a read error may be responsible. This rearrangement joins TRBV5-4 to TRBJ1-2; TRBD1 is a possible D gene (6 bases). From germline, CDR1 is SGHNT and CDR2 YYREEE (reference sequence). This CDR3 has 13 residues. In nucleotides, the CDR3 is TGTGCCAGCAGATTGGAGGGGGTAGGGGGCTACACCTTC. The encoded protein is CASRLEGVGGYTF.

This clone appeared once. The chain employs TRBV7-8 and TRBJ2-3; 10 bases are shared with TRBD2. Germline V gene sequence: CDR1 SGHVS, CDR2 FQNEAQ. The V gene end was trimmed by 5 bases and the J gene end by 6 bases; junction bases not matched to a gene: 11. This CDR3 has 16 amino acids. The CDR3 region is CASSNSPLAGIDTQYF. For the CDR3, the DNA is TGTGCCAGCAGCAACAGCCCACTAGCGGGGATCGATACGCAGTATTTT.

The V and J genes are TRBV18 and TRBJ2-3, with D unclear. The CDR3 consists of 14 residues. V lost 0 bases to trimming and J lost 2 bases, with 6 bases between them. The V gene's germline CDR1 is KGHSH and CDR2 LQKENI. The CDR3 spells CASSPPPVTDTQYF. CDR3 nucleotides: TGTGCCAGCTCACCACCGCCAGTCACAGATACGCAGTATTTT.

This clone was seen only once. The chain joins TRBV4-2 to TRBJ2-1, with 8 bases matching TRBD2. Germline lookup yields CDR1 LGHNA and CDR2 YNFKEQ. V was pared by 2 bases and J by 0 bases, with 6 bases of the junction left unmatched. CDR3 length: 17 residues. For the CDR3, the DNA is TGTGCCAGCAGCCAATGGCGGGGGGCGTCCTCCTACAATGAGCAGTTCTTC. This sequence encodes CASSQWRGASSYNEQFF.

The genes are TRBV3-1 (or the pseudogene TRBV3-2) and TRBJ2-3; TRBD2 matches at 7 bases. The CDR3 extends over 19 amino acids. CDR1 and CDR2 from the germline V gene are LGHDT and YNNKEL (reference sequence). Germline trimming cut 0 bases from V and 2 bases from J; bases unmatched to any gene: 14. Here the CDR3 DNA reads TGTGCCAGCAGCCAAGATGGGCTAGCGGAAGCATCAGACACAGATACGCAGTATTTT. Amino acid sequence: CASSQDGLAEASDTDTQYF.

This chain links TRBV27 with TRBJ2-6, with TRBD1 matching over 10 bases. Germline V gene data show CDR1 as MNHEY and CDR2 as SMNVEV (reference sequence). V was pared by 5 bases and J by 0 bases, with 4 bases of the junction left unmatched. This CDR3 has 17 amino acids. This CDR3 reads CASSGTGVPSGANVLTF. As DNA, the CDR3 is TGTGCCAGCAGTGGGACAGGGGTACCCTCTGGGGCCAACGTCCTGACTTTC.

The chain links TRBV2 to TRBJ1-2; TRBD1 is a possible D gene (5 bases). CDR3 length: 12 amino acids. In germline, CDR1 is SNHLY, CDR2 FYNNEI. The germline V and J ends were trimmed by 8 bases and 8 bases, with 15 bases remaining between them. The CDR3 spells CASDGQGYGYTF. The CDR3 coding sequence is TGTGCCAGCGACGGTCAGGGATACGGCTACACCTTC.

The sample holds one count of this clone. The chain is built from TRBV3-1 (or the pseudogene TRBV3-2) and TRBJ1-6, with D maybe TRBD1 (5 bases). Trimming removed 1 base at V and 7 bases at J, with 8 bases between. Per germline, CDR1 LGHDT and CDR2 YNNKEL (reference sequence). The CDR3 consists of 14 residues. CDR3 sequence (DNA): TGTGCCAGCAGCCAAGGCGGGGGAAATTCACCCCTCCACTTT. It encodes CASSQGGGNSPLHF.

V is TRBV11-2 and J is TRBJ2-1, with D perhaps matching TRBD2 (5 bases). The CDR3 has 15 residues. Deletions cut 1 base from V and 1 base from J, with 8 bases between. The germline gives CDR1 SGHAT, CDR2 FQNNGV. DNA for the CDR3: TGTGCCAGCAGCTTAGCGGGGATATCCTACAATGAGCAGTTCTTC. Translated: CASSLAGISYNEQFF.

The chain carries TRBV11-1 and TRBJ1-3, with D perhaps matching TRBD1 (5 bases). The CDR3 loop spans 15 amino acids. Germline-derived CDR1 and CDR2 are SGHAT and FQDESV (reference sequence). V lost 5 bases and J lost 0, with 11 bases in between. CDR3 in amino acids: CASSLETVSGNTIYF. CDR3 nucleotide sequence: TGTGCCAGCAGCCTAGAGACAGTCTCTGGAAACACCATATATTTT.

The V and J genes are TRBV18 and TRBJ1-4; tentatively, D is TRBD1 (6 bases). CDR3 size: 14 residues. V was trimmed by 1 base and J by 7 bases, leaving 10 bases between them. CDR1 is KGHSH and CDR2 is LQKENI in the germline V gene. Written as DNA, the CDR3 is TGTGCCAGCTCACCACAGGGGGTGAGTGAAAAACTGTTTTTT. Its protein is CASSPQGVSEKLFF.

The chain is built from TRBV3-1 (or the pseudogene TRBV3-2) and TRBJ2-3; 10 nucleotides line up with TRBD2. This CDR3 spans 15 amino acids. V shed 1 base and J 9 bases; nucleotides not matched to a gene: 7. The germline gives CDR1 LGHDT, CDR2 YNNKEL (reference sequence). For the CDR3, the DNA is TGTGCCAGCAGCCAAGGGACTAGCGGCACACCGACGCAGTATTTT. Residues: CASSQGTSGTPTQYF.

The chain joins TRBV9 to TRBJ1-1; no firm D call. This CDR3 has 12 residues. V lost 0 bases to trimming and J lost 13 bases, with 13 bases between them. CDR1 and CDR2 (germline): SGDLS, YYNGEE. The CDR3 DNA reads as TGTGCCAGCAGCGTAGGGTACAGCCCGCATTTCTTT. Translated: CASSVGYSPHFF.